This paragraph covers one TCR beta chain sequence. Sequencing of TCR beta covered CD8+ and CD4+ T cells obtained from blood. These data belong to a study of CD8 T cells in Susac syndrome. The CDR3 covers 15 residues. V shed 4 bases and J 5 bases; nucleotides not matched to a gene: 3. Germline values: CDR1 KGHDR, CDR2 SFDVKD. RNA amounts of about 0.5 to 1 ug underwent reverse transcription with random hexamers. TCRdb analysed the immunoSEQ multiplex PCR reads with MiXCR anew, one entry per CDR3 protein. This sample has tens of thousands of distinct CDR3 sequences, with under 96% found just once. The J gene is TRBJ2-1, the V gene TRBV24-1; 11 positions agree with TRBD1. The sequencing sample was made of CD4+ T cells from PBMCs. The origin of this receptor is a human donor with multiple sclerosis. The CDR3 nucleotides read TGTGCCACCAGTGACGGACAGGGGGCGGACAATGAGCAGTTCTTC. Translation: CATSDGQGADNEQFF.